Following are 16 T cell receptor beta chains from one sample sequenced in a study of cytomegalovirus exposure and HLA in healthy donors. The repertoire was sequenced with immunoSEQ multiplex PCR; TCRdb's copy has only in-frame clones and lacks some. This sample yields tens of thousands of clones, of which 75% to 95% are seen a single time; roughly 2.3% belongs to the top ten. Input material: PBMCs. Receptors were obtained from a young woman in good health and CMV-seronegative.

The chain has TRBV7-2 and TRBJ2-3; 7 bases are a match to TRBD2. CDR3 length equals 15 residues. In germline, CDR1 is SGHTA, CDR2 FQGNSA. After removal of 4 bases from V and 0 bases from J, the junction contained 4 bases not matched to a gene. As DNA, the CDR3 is TGTGCCAGCAGCTCTGGGGGGGTGAGCACAGATACGCAGTATTTT. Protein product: CASSSGGVSTDTQYF.

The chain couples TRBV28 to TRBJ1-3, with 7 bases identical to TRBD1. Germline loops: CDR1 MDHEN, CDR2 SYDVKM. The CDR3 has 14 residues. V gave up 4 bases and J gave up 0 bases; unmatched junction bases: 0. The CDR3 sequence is CASSWDSSGNTIYF. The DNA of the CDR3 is TGTGCCAGCAGTTGGGACAGCTCTGGAAACACCATATATTTT.

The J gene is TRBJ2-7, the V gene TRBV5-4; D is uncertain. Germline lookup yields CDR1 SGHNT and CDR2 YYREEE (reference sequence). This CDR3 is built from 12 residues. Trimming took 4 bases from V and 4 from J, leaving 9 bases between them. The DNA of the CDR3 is TGTGCCAGCAGCCGAGATTGGTACGAGCAGTACTTC. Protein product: CASSRDWYEQYF.

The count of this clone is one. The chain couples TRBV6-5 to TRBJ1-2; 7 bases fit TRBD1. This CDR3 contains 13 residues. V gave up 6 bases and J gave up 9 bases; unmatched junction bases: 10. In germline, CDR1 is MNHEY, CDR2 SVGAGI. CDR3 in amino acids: CASSETGVFRYTF. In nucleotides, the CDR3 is TGTGCCAGCAGCGAAACAGGGGTTTTTCGCTACACCTTC.

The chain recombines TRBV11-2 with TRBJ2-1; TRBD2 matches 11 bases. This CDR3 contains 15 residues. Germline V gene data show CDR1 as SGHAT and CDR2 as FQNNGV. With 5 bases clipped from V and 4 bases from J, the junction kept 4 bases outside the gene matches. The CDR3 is CASSAGTSGYNEQFF. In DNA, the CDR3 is TGTGCCAGCAGCGCCGGGACTAGCGGTTACAATGAGCAGTTCTTC.

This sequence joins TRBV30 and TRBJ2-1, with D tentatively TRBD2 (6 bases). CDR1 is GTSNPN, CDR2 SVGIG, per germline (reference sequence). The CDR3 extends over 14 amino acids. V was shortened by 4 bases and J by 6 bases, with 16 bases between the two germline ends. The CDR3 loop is CAWMTPGVTNEQFF. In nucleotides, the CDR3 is TGTGCCTGGATGACGCCGGGAGTTACCAATGAGCAGTTCTTC.

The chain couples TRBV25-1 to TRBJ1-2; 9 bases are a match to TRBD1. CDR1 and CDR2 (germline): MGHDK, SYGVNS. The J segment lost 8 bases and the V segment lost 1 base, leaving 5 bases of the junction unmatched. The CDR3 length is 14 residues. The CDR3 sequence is CASSEFGTGSGYTF. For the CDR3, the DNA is TGTGCCAGCAGTGAATTTGGGACAGGGAGCGGCTACACCTTC.

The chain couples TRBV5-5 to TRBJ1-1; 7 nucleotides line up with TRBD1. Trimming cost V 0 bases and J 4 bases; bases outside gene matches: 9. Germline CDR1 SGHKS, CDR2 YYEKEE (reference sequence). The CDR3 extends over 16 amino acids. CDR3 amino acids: CASSLEGGAFITEAFF. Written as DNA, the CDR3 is TGTGCCAGCAGCTTGGAAGGGGGCGCGTTCATCACTGAAGCTTTCTTT.

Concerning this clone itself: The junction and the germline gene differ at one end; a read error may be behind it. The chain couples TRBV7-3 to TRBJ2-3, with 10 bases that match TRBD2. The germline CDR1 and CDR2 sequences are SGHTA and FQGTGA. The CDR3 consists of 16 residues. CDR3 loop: CASSLTGLADQDTQYF. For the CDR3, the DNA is TGTGCCAGCAGCCTAACCGGACTAGCGGACCAAGATACGCAGTATTTT.

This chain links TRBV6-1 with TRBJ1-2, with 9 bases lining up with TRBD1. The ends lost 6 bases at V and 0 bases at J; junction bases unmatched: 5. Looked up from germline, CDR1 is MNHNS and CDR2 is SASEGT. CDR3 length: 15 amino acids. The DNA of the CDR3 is TGTGCCAGCAGCCCAGGGACAGGGTCTAACTATGGCTACACCTTC. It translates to CASSPGTGSNYGYTF.

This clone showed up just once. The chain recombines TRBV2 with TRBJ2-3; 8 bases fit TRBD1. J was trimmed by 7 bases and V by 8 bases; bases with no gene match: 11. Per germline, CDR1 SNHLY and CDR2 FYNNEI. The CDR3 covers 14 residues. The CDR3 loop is CASGRDRTSNTQYF. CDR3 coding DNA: TGTGCCAGCGGAAGGGACAGGACGTCAAATACGCAGTATTTT.

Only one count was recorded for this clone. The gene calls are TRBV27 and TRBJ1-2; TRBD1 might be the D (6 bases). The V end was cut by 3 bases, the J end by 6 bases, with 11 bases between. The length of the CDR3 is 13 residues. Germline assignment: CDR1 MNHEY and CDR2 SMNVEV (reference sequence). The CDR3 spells CASSFVGADGYTF. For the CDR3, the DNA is TGTGCCAGCAGTTTCGTGGGGGCCGATGGCTACACCTTC.

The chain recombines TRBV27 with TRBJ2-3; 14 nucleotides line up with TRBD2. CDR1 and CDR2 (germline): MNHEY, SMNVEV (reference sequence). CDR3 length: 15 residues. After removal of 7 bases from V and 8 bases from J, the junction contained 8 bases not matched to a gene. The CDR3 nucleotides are TGTGCCAGCACCGGGACTAGCGGGAGCGGTACTACGCAGTATTTT. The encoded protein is CASTGTSGSGTTQYF.

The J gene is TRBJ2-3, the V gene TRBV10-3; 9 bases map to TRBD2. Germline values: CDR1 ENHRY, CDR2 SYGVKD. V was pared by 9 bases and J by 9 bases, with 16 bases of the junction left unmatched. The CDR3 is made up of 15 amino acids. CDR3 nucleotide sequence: TGTGCCATAACTAGCGGGTCCCTCATTCCAGGAACGCAGTATTTT. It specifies CAITSGSLIPGTQYF.

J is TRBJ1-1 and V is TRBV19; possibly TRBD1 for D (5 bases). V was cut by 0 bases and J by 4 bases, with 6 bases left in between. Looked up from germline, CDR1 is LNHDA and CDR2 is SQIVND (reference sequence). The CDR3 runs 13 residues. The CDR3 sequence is CASSIDGGTEAFF. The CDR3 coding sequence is TGTGCCAGTAGTATAGACGGGGGCACTGAAGCTTTCTTT.

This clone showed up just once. CDR3 loop: CASSASTGSGANVLTF. The DNA of the CDR3 is TGTGCCAGCAGTGCTTCGACAGGGTCTGGGGCCAACGTCCTGACTTTC. This chain uses TRBV6-4 with TRBJ2-6; 7 nucleotides align to TRBD1. The CDR3 sequence is 16 residues long. The V gene end was trimmed by 4 bases and the J gene end by 1 base; junction bases not matched to a gene: 4. Germline V gene sequence: CDR1 MRHNA, CDR2 SNTAGT.